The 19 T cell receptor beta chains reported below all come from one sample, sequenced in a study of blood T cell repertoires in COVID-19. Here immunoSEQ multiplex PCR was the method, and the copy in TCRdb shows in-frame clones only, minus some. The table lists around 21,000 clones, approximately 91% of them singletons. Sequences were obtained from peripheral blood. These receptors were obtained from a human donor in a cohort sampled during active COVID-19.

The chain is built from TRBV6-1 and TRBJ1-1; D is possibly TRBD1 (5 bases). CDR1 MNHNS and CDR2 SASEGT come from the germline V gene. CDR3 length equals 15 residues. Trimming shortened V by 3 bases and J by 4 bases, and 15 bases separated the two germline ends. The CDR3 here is CASSDDQGFATEAFF. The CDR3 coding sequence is TGTGCCAGCAGTGACGATCAGGGATTCGCCACTGAAGCTTTCTTT.

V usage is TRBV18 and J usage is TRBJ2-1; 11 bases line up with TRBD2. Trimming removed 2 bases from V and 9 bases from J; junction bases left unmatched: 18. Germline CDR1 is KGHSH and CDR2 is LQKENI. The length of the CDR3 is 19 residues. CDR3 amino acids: CASSPNTAALAGGRGEQFF. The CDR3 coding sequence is TGTGCCAGCTCACCAAATACAGCCGCCTTAGCGGGGGGGCGTGGTGAGCAGTTCTTC.

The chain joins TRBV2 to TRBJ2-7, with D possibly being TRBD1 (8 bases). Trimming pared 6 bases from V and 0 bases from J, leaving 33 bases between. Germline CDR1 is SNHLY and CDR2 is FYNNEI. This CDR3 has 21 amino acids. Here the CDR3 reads CASSAQGRQGRGSLTSYEQYF. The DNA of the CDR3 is TGTGCCAGCAGCGCTCAGGGCCGACAGGGGAGGGGATCTTTGACCTCCTACGAGCAGTACTTC.

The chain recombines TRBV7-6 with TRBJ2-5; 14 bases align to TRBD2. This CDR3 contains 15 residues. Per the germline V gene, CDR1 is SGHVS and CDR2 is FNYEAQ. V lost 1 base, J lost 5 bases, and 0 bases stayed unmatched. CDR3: CASSLGLAGGETQYF. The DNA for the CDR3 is TGTGCCAGCAGCTTAGGACTAGCGGGGGGGGAGACCCAGTACTTC.

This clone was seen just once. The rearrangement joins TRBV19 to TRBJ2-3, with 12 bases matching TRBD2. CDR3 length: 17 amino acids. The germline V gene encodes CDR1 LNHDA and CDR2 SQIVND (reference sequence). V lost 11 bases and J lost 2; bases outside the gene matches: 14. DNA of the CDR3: TGTGCCGTCGACTCGGCCGGACTAGCGGGGACCACAGATACGCAGTATTTT. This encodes CAVDSAGLAGTTDTQYF.

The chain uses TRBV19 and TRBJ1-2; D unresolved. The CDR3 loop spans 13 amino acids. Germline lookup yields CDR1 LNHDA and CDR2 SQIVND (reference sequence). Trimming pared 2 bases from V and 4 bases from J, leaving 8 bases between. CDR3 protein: CASSIKPPYGYTF. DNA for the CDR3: TGTGCCAGTAGTATAAAGCCACCCTATGGCTACACCTTC.

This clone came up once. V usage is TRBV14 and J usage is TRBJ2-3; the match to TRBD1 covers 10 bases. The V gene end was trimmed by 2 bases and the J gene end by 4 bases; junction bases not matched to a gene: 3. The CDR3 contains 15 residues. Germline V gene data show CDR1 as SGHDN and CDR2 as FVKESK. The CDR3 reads CASSQRTGGADTQYF. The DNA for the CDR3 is TGTGCCAGCAGCCAACGGACAGGGGGAGCAGATACGCAGTATTTT.

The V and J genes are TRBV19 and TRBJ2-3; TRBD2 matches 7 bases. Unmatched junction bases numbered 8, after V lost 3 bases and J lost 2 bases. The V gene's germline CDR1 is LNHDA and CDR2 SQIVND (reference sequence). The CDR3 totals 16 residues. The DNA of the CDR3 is TGTGCCAGTAGTATTCGTTCGCGGGGGTCCACAGATACGCAGTATTTT. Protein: CASSIRSRGSTDTQYF.

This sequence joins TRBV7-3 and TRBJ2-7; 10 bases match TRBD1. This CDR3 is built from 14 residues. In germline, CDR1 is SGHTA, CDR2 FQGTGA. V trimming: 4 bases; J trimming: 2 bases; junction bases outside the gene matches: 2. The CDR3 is CASSSGTGAYEQYF. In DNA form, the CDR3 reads TGTGCCAGCAGCTCCGGGACAGGGGCCTACGAGCAGTACTTC.

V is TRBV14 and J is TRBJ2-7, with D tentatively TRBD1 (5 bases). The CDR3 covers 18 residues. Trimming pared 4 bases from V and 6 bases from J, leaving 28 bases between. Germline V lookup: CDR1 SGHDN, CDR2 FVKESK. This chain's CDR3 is CASSRSSAAGFADGEQYF. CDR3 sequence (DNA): TGTGCCAGCAGCCGGTCCTCCGCGGCAGGGTTTGCTGATGGCGAGCAGTACTTC.

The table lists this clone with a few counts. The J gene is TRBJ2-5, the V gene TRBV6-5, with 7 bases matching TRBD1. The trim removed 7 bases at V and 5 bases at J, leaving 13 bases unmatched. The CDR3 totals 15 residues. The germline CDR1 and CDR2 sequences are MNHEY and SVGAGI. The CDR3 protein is CASNSWDRGVETQYF. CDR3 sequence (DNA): TGTGCCAGCAATTCCTGGGACAGAGGAGTGGAGACCCAGTACTTC.

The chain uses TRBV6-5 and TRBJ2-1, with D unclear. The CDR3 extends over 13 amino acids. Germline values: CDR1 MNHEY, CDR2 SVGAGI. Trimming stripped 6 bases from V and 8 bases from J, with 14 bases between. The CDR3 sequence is CASSGPFDHEQFF. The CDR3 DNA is TGTGCCAGCAGCGGTCCTTTCGATCATGAGCAGTTCTTC.

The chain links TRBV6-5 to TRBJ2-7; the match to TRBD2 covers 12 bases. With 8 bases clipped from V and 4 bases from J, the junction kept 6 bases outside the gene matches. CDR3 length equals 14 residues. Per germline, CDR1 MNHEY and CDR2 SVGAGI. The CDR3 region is CASERTSGEYEQYF. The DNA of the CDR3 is TGTGCCAGCGAGAGGACTAGCGGGGAGTACGAGCAGTACTTC.

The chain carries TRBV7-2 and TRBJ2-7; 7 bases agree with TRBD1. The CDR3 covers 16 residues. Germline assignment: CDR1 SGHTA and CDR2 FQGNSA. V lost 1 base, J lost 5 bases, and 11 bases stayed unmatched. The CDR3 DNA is TGTGCCAGCAGCTTAGACAGGGGAATTGTTTCGGACGAGCAGTACTTC. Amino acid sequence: CASSLDRGIVSDEQYF.

The chain's CDR3 is CASSKTVFRGLELYGYTF. As DNA, the CDR3 is TGTGCCAGCAGCAAAACGGTTTTCAGGGGCCTAGAGCTCTATGGCTACACCTTC. The J gene is TRBJ1-2, the V gene TRBV21-1; the D call in the table, TRBD1, was not verified against the DNA. TRBV21-1 is recorded as a pseudogene. This CDR3 comprises 18 residues.

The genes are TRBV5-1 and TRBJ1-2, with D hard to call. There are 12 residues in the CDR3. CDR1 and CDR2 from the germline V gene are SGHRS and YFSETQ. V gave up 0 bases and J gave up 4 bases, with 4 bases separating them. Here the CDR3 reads CASSLDSYGYTF. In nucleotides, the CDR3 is TGCGCCAGCAGCTTGGACAGCTATGGCTACACCTTC.

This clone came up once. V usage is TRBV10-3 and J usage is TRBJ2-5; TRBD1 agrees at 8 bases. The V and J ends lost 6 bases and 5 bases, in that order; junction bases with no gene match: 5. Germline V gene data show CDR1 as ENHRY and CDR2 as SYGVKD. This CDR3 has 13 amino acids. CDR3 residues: CAISPDRVETQYF. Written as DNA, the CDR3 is TGTGCCATCAGCCCGGACAGGGTTGAGACCCAGTACTTC.

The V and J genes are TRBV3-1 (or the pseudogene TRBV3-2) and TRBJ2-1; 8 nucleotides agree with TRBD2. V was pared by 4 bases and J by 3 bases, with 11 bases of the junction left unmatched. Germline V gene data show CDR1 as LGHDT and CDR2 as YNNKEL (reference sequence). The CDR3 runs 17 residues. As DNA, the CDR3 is TGTGCCAGCAGCCGCATTAGGCGGGGGGCATACTACAATGAGCAGTTCTTC. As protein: CASSRIRRGAYYNEQFF.

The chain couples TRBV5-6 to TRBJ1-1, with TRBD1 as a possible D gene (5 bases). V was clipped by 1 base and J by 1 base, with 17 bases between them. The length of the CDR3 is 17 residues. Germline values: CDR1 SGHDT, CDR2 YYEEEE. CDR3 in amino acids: CASSLYPPTEENTEAFF. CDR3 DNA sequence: TGTGCCAGCAGCTTGTATCCACCGACAGAGGAGAACACTGAAGCTTTCTTT.